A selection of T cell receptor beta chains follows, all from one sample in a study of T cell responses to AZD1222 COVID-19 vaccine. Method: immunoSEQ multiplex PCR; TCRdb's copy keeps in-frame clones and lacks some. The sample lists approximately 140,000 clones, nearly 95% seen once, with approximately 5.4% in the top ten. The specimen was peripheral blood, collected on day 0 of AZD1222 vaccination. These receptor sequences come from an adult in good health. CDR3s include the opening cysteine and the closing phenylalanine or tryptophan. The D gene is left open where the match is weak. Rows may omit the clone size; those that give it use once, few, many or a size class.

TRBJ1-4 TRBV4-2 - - TGTGCCAGCAGCCAAGAAGGAGGGACTAATGAAAAACTGTTTTTT CASSQEGGTNEKLFF
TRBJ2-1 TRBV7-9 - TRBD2 TGTGCCAGCAGCTTAGTTAGCGGGGGGGGCAATGAGCAGTTCTTC CASSLVSGGGNEQFF
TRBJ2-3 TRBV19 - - TGTGCCAGTAGGAATAAGGGTGCAGATACGCAGTATTTT CASRNKGADTQYF
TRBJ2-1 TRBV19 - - TGTGCCAGTAGTTTGTGGTTCTCAGACTACAATGAGCAGTTCTTC CASSLWFSDYNEQFF
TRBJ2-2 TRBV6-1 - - TGTGCCAGCAGTGAAGTGAACATACACACCGGGGAGCTGTTTTTT CASSEVNIHTGELFF
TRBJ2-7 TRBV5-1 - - TGCGCCAGCAGCTCCACCGGGACAAGTTCCTCCTACGAGCAGTACTTC CASSSTGTSSSYEQYF
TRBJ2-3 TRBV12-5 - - TGTGCTAGTGCCTATGGGACTTCCAGCACAGATACGCAGTATTTT CASAYGTSSTDTQYF
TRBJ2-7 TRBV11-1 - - TGTGCCAGCAGCTTGGAACAGGGCTCCTACGAGCAGTACTTC CASSLEQGSYEQYF
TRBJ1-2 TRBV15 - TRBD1 TGTGCCACCAGCAGAGACTACGAGAAAACAGGGGACCCGGGCTACACCTTC CATSRDYEKTGDPGYTF
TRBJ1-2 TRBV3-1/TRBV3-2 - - TGTGCCAGCAGCCAAGCCGCGGGCTACTATGGCTACACCTTC CASSQAAGYYGYTF
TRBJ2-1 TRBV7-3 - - TGTGCCAGCAGCTTAGGGACCAACCGTGAGCAGTTCTTC CASSLGTNREQFF
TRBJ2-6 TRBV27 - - TGTGCCAGCAGTTTCCGGGCCCCGGGACGGTTCTCTGGGGCCAACGTCCTGACTTTC CASSFRAPGRFSGANVLTF
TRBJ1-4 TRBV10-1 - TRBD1 TGCGCCAGCATTCCTACCGGGACAGGGGTCGAAAAACTGTTTTTT CASIPTGTGVEKLFF
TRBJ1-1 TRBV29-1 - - TGCAGCGGGACCGTGGGGTTGAACACTGAAGCTTTCTTT CSGTVGLNTEAFF
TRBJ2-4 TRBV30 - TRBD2 TGTGCCTGGAGCACTAGCGGGGGGGCCGACATTCAGTACTTC CAWSTSGGADIQYF
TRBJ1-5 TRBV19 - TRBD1 TGTGCCAGTAGTATGACAGGGGAACAGCCCCAGCATTTT CASSMTGEQPQHF
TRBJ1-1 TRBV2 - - TGTGCCAGCAGTGAACGGTATTTCGTACGCGGTAACACTGAAGCTTTCTTT CASSERYFVRGNTEAFF
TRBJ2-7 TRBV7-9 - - TGTGCCAGCAGCCCCCTAAATCGGGAGCAGTACTTC CASSPLNREQYF
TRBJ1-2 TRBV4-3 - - TGCGCCAGCAGCCAAGAAGGGATTAACTATGGCTACACCTTC CASSQEGINYGYTF
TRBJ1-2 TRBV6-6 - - TGTGCCAGCAGCTACGACGCAGGGATCCCCAACTATGGCTACACCTTC CASSYDAGIPNYGYTF
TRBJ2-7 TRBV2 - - TGTGCCAGCAGTGAATACGAGCAGTACTTC CASSEYEQYF
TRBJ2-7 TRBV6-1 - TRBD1 TGTGCCAGCAGTGAAACGGGACAGGTCGCCTACGAGCAGTACTTC CASSETGQVAYEQYF
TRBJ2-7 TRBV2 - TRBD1 TGTGCCAGCAGTCGGGACAGATCCTACGAGCAGTACTTC CASSRDRSYEQYF
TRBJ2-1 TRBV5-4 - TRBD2 TGTGCCAGCAGCTTGCGACTAGCGGGAGACAATGAGCAGTTCTTC CASSLRLAGDNEQFF
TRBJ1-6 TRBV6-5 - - TGTGCCAGCAGTCCAGGGACACGGAATTCACCCCTCCACTTT CASSPGTRNSPLHF
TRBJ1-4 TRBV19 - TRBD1 TGTGCCAGTAGTATCAGCACCGGGACAGCTGAAAAACTGTTTTTT CASSISTGTAEKLFF
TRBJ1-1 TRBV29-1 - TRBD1 TGCAGCGTCGTCGGACAGGGCATGAACACTGAAGCTTTCTTT CSVVGQGMNTEAFF
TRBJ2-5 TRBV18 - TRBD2 TGTGCCAGCTCACCACCTTACGGGGGGTCGGGTCAAGAGACCCAGTACTTC CASSPPYGGSGQETQYF
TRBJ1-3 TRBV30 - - TGTGCCTGGAGTGTAATAAGGACGACCATATATTTT CAWSVIRTTIYF
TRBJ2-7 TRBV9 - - TGTGCCAGCAGCGTGTCTACGTTCGGCGAGCAGTACTTC CASSVSTFGEQYF
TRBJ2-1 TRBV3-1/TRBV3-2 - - TGTGCCAGCAGCCTACTAAAGGATGAGCAGTTCTTC CASSLLKDEQFF
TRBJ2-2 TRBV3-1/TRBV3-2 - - TGTGCCAGCAGCCAAGGACTAGTCGCGGGGGAGCTGTTTTTT CASSQGLVAGELFF
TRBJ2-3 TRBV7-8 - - TGTGCCAGCAGCTTTGGGGCTGGGGGCACAGATACGCAGTATTTT CASSFGAGGTDTQYF
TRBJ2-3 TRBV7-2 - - TGTGCCAGCAGCCTATACACAGATACGCAGTATTTT CASSLYTDTQYF
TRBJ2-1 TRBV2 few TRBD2 TGTGCCAGCAGCCAGACTAGCGGGTTTGGCAATGAGCAGTTCTTC CASSQTSGFGNEQFF
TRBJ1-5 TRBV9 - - TGTGCCAGCAGCGAGGCCGGGATAGAGCCCCAGCATTTT CASSEAGIEPQHF
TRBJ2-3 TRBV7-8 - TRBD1 TGTGCCACTCTACAGGGGACGAATACGCAGTATTTT CATLQGTNTQYF
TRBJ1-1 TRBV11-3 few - TGTGCCAGCAGCTTTGGGTATGACCGTGAAGCTTTCTTT CASSFGYDREAFF
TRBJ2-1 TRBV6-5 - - TGTGCCGCCCTGCAGGGGAACGCTTTTATCAATGAGCAGTTCTTC CAALQGNAFINEQFF
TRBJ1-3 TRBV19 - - TGTGCCAGTATGGGGTTCTCTGGAAACACCATATATTTT CASMGFSGNTIYF
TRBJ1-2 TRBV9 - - TGTGCCAGCAGCCTCAGGGGTGGGTATGGCTACACCTTC CASSLRGGYGYTF
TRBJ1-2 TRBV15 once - TGTGCCACCAGCAGAGAACCCGGGAATCGCTATGGCTACACCTTC CATSREPGNRYGYTF
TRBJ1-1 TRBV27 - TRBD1 TGTGCCAGCAGGCCCGACAGGGTGGTAACTGAAGCTTTCTTT CASRPDRVVTEAFF
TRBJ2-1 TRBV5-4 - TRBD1 TGTGCCAGCAGGTCCGGGACAGGGGGGAGCAATGAGCAGTTCTTC CASRSGTGGSNEQFF
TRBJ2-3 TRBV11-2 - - TGTGCCAGCAGCCTGAGGAGGGACCTTAGCACAGATACGCAGTATTTT CASSLRRDLSTDTQYF
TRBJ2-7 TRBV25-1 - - TGTGCCAGCAGCAAATTGGGCGGGCAGAGCTCCTACGAGCAGTACTTC CASSKLGGQSSYEQYF